Shown below are 3 T cell receptor beta chains from a single sample sequenced in a study of T cells in Graves' hyperthyroidism and ophthalmopathy. TCR beta CDR3 regions were amplified from RNA transcripts. Using the HTBI primer set, a first-round RT-PCR was run on the TCR CDR3. TCRdb passed the multiplex PCR reads through MiXCR, listing each CDR3 protein once. The data contain about 300,000 distinct CDR3 sequences, around 13% of them singletons. The sequencing sample was made of blood. These TCRs come from a woman aged 40 to 50 with Graves' hyperthyroidism.

This clonotype was observed many times. The genes are TRBV19 and TRBJ1-1, with 7 bases aligning to TRBD1. Per the germline V gene, CDR1 is LNHDA and CDR2 is SQIVND (reference sequence). The junction had 3 bases not matched to a gene; V was cut back by 3 bases and J by 5 bases. This CDR3 comprises 13 residues. Written as DNA, the CDR3 is TGTGCCAGTAGTATCCAGGGGGGGACTGAAGCTTTCTTT. This encodes CASSIQGGTEAFF.

At least ten counts were recorded for this clonotype. The rearrangement joins TRBV11-3 to TRBJ2-1; either TRBD1 or TRBD2 may fit D (6 bases each). CDR3 size: 16 residues. CDR1 is SGHNT, CDR2 YENEEA, per germline. Trimming removed 5 bases at V and 3 bases at J, with 17 bases between. The CDR3 loop is CASSPTRGGLYNEQFF. The CDR3, as DNA: TGTGCCAGCAGCCCTACCCGAGGGGGGCTCTACAATGAGCAGTTCTTC.

In this sample, this clonotype turned up many times. V usage is TRBV7-2 and J usage is TRBJ2-3; 9 bases align to TRBD2. Germline CDR1 reads SGHTA; CDR2 reads FQGNSA. Trimming took 5 bases from V and 1 from J; bases not matched to a gene: 7. CDR3 length equals 16 residues. CDR3 DNA: TGTGCCAGCAGCCTCTCTAGCGGGGCTGGCACAGATACGCAGTATTTT. It codes for CASSLSSGAGTDTQYF.